Described below is a single T cell receptor beta chain sequence and its context. Its antigen is not identified. Healthy bone marrow donors made up the cohort. There were likely unrecorded immune exposures, though donors were nominally healthy when sampled. The sample comes from a study of cytomegalovirus exposure and HLA in healthy donors. Findings and caveats of the study: Among TCR beta chains, those listed as cytomegalovirus-associated numbered over 150.

The junction had 9 bases not matched to a gene; V was cut back by 4 bases and J by 6 bases. This CDR3 is 15 amino acids long. Germline CDR1 and CDR2: SGHNT and YYREEE (reference sequence). PCR primers comprised 60 Vbeta and 13 Jbeta primers. Using immunoSEQ multiplex PCR, the repertoire was profiled, and TCRdb retains in-frame clones only, with some absent. The sample lists approximately 140,000 clones; more than 75% were seen once. The chain couples TRBV5-4 to TRBJ2-2, with 7 bases lining up with TRBD1. The sequence was collected from a female donor in good health and CMV-seronegative. Sample: PBMCs. Here the CDR3 reads CASSDWTGRSGELFF. The DNA for the CDR3 is TGTGCCAGCAGCGATTGGACAGGAAGGTCCGGGGAGCTGTTTTTT.